This T cell receptor beta chain was recorded in a study of regulatory T cells in long-lasting Graves disease. The TCR beta library used iRepertoire HTBI primers with Arm-PCR amplification of CDR3. TCRdb used MiXCR to reprocess the multiplex PCR reads, holding one entry per CDR3 protein. The sample has 450,000 to 600,000 distinct CDR3 sequences; under 20% are singletons. Indicated time point: newly diagnosed GD, antithyroid drugs for less than 3 months. TCR sequences were obtained from RNA taken from PBMCs. Concerning this clonotype: What it binds is not known.

Whole-study findings and limits: Analysis covered peripheral blood alone, not thyroid tissue. Less diverse TCR repertoires were seen in persistent Graves' patients than in newly diagnosed ones.

The same sample was also used in a study of T cells in Graves' hyperthyroidism and ophthalmopathy. According to that study: Graves' hyperthyroidism qualified as stable when ophthalmopathy did not progress within 18 months.

This TCR was sampled from a middle-aged man with Graves disease. The sequenced sample was peripheral blood mononuclear cells (PBMCs), obtained at new diagnosis, from a patient treated with antithyroid drugs.

The CDR3: CASSLGQGLDGYTF. The CDR3 coding sequence is TGTGCCAGCAGTTTGGGCCAGGGTTTGGATGGCTACACCTTC. J is TRBJ1-2 and V is TRBV12-3 or TRBV12-4; weak D call: TRBD1 (5 bases). Trimming left V 3 bases short and J 6 bases short, with 14 bases between. The CDR3 covers 14 residues.